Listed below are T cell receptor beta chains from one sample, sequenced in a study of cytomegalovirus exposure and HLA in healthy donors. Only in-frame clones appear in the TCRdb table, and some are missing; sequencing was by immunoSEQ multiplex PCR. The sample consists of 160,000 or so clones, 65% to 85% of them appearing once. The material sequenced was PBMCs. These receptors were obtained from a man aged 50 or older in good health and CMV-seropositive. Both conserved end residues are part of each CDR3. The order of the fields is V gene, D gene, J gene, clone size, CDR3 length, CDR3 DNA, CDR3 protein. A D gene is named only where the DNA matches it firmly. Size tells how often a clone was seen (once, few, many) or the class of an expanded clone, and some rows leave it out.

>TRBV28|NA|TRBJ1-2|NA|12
TGTGCCAGCATATCCGGGACAAATGGCTACACCTTC
CASISGTNGYTF
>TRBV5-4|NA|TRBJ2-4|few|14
TGTGCCAGCAGCTCGGCAGGGTTCAAAAACATTCAGTACTTC
CASSSAGFKNIQYF
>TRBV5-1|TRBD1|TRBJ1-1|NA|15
TGCGCCAGCAGCCCGGACAGGGGGCCTGGCACTGAAGCTTTCTTT
CASSPDRGPGTEAFF
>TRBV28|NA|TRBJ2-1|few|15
TGTGCCAGCAGTACCAGTCCAAATAAATACAATGAGCAGTTCTTC
CASSTSPNKYNEQFF
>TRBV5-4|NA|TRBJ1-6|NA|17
TGTGCCAGCAGCTTGGGAGCGGGGAGCTCCTATAATTCACCCCTCCACTTT
CASSLGAGSSYNSPLHF
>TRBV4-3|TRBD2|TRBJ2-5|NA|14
TGCGCCAGCAGCCGCGGACTAGCCGGTGAGACCCAGTACTTC
CASSRGLAGETQYF
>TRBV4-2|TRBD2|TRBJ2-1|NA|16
TGTGCCAGCAGCCAAGTCAGCGGGGGGGCCTACAATGAGCAGTTCTTC
CASSQVSGGAYNEQFF
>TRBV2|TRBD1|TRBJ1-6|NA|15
TGTGCCAGCAGTGAGCGACAGGGACATAATTCACCCCTCCACTTT
CASSERQGHNSPLHF
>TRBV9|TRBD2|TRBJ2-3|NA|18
TGTGCCAGCAGCGGCGGACTAGCGGGGGCAACTAGCACAGATACGCAGTATTTT
CASSGGLAGATSTDTQYF
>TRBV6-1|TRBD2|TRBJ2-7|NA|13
TGTGCCACGCATACTAGCGGGGCCTACGAGCAGTACTTC
CATHTSGAYEQYF
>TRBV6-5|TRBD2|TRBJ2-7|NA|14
TGTGCCAGCAGCCAGACTAGCGGGAAGGTTAAGCAGTACTTC
CASSQTSGKVKQYF
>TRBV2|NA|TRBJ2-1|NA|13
TGTGCCAGCAGTCCGCCTTGGGGGGACCCGCAGTTCTTC
CASSPPWGDPQFF
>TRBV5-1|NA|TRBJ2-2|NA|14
TGCGCCAGCAGCTTCGGAGCCAGCGCCGGGGAGCTGTTTTTT
CASSFGASAGELFF
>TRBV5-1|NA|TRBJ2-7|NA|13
TGCGCCAGCAGCTTGGGAGGTACTTACGAGCAGTACTTC
CASSLGGTYEQYF
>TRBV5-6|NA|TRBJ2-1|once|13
TGTGCCAGCAGCGCGGACTTCTACAATGAGCAGTTCTTC
CASSADFYNEQFF
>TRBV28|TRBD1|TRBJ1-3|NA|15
TGTGCCAGCAGTTCCGGGACAGTATCTGGAAACACCATATATTTT
CASSSGTVSGNTIYF
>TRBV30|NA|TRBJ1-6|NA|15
TGTGCCTGGAGCGTGGGGGGGCCAAATAATTCACCCCTCCACTTT
CAWSVGGPNNSPLHF
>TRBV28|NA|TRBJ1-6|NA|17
TGTGCCAGCAGTTTATTAGCGTCCTTAGCCTATAATTCACCCCTCCACTTT
CASSLLASLAYNSPLHF
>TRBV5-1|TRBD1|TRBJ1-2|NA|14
TGCGCCAGCAGCGCGAACCGGGACAGACATGGCTACACCTTC
CASSANRDRHGYTF
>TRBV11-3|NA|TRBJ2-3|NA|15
TGTGCCAGCAGCTTAGATTCGGGCGGACTCTCTACGCAGTATTTT
CASSLDSGGLSTQYF
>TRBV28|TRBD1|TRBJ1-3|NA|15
TGTGCCAGCAGTTTAACGCCAGGGGGTGGAAACACCATATATTTT
CASSLTPGGGNTIYF
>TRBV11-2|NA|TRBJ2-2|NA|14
TGTGCCAGCAGCCCGGGGGTGGGCACCGGGGAGCTGTTTTTT
CASSPGVGTGELFF
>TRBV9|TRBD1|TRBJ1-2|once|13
TGTGCCAGCAGCCTGACGGGACAGGGTGGCTACACCTTC
CASSLTGQGGYTF
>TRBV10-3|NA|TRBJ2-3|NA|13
TGTGCCATCAGTGAAGAGAACACAGATACGCAGTATTTT
CAISEENTDTQYF
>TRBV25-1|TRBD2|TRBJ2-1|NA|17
TGTGCCAGCAGGGGACTAGCGGGAGGCCGCTCCTACAATGAGCAGTTCTTC
CASRGLAGGRSYNEQFF
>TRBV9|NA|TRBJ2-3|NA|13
TGTGCCAGCAGCGTAGCCGAGGCAGATACGCAGTATTTT
CASSVAEADTQYF
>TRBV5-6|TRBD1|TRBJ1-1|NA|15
TGTGCCAGCAGCGCCGACAGGGGGCGAGTCACTGAAGCTTTCTTT
CASSADRGRVTEAFF
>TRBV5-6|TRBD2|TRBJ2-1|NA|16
TGTGTCAGCAGCTTGGCGGGACTAGCGGCACGCAATGAGCAGTTCTTC
CVSSLAGLAARNEQFF